At least ten counts were recorded for the clone carrying this TCR beta chain. Its antigen is not known. The sample is drawn from a study of response to subunit inactivated influenza vaccine. TCRdb called the RT-PCR reads again in MiXCR, with one record for every CDR3 protein. Counted here are roughly 170,000 distinct CDR3 sequences, approximately 8.7% occurring once; the ten biggest clones make up roughly a tenth. The CDR3 has 13 amino acids. Trimming removed 3 bases from V and 2 bases from J, with 7 bases in between. The study, taken as a whole, reports: The authors suggested that every seasonal influenza vaccination recruits few new T cells.

The sample was non-naive T cells sorted from PBMCs, taken on the day of vaccination. The sequence was collected from a man in his fifties or sixties who received an inactivated influenza vaccine. V and J are TRBV12-3 or TRBV12-4 and TRBJ1-1; weak D call: TRBD1 (5 bases). The CDR3 nucleotides are TGTGCCAGCAGTTTTGGGGGAAACACTGAAGCTTTCTTT. It is translated as CASSFGGNTEAFF.